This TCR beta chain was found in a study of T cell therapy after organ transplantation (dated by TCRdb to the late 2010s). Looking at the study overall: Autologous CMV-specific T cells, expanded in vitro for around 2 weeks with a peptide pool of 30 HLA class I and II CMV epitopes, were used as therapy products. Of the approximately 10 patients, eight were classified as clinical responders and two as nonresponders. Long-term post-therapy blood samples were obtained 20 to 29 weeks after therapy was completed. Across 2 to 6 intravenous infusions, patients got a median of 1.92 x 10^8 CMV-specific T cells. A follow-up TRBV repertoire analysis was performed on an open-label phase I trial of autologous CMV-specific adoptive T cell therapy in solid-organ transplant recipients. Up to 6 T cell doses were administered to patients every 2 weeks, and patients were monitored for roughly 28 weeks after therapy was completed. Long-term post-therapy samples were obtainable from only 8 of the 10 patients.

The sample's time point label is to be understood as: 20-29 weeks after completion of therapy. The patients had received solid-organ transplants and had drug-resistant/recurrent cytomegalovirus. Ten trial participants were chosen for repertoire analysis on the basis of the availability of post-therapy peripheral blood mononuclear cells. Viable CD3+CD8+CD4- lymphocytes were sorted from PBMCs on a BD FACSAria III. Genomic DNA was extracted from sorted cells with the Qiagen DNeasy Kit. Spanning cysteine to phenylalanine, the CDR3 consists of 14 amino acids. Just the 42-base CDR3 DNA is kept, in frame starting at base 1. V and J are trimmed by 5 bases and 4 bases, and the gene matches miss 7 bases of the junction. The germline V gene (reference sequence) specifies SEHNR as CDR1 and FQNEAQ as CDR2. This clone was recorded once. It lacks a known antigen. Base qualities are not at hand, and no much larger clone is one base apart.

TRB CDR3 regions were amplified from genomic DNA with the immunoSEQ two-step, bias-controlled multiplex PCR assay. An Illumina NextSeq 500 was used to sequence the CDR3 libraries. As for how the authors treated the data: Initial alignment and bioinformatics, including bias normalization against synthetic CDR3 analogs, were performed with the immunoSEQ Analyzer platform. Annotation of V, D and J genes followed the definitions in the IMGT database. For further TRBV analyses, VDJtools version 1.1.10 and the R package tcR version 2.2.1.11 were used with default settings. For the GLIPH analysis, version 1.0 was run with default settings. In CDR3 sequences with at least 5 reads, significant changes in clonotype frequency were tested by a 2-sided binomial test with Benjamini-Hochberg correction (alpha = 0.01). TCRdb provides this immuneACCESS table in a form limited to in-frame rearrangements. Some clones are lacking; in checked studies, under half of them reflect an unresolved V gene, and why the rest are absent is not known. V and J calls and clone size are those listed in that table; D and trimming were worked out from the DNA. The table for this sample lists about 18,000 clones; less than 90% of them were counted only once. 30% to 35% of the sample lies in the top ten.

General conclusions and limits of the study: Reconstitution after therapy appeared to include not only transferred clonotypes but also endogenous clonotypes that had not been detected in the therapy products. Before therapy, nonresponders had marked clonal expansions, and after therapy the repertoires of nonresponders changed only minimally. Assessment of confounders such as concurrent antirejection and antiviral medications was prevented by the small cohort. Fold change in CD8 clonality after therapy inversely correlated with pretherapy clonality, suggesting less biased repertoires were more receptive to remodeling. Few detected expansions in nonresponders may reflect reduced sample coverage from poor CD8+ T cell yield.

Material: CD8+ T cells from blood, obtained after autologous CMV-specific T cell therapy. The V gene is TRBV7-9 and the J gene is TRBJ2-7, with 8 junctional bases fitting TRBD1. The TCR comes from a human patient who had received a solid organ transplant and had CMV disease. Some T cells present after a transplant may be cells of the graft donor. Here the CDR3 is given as CASSKQGDLYEQYF. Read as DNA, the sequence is TGTGCCAGCAGCAAACAGGGGGACCTTTACGAGCAGTACTTC.